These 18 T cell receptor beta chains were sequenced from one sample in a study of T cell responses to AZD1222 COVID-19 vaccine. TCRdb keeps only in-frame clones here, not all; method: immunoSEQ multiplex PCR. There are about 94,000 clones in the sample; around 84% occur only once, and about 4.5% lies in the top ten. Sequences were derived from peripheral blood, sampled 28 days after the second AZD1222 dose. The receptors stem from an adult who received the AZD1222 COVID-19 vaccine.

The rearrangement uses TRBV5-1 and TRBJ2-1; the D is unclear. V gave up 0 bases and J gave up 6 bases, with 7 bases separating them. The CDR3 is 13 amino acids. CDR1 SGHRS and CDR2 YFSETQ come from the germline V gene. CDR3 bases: TGCGCCAGCAGCTTGGAGCTAGGCAATGAGCAGTTCTTC. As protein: CASSLELGNEQFF.

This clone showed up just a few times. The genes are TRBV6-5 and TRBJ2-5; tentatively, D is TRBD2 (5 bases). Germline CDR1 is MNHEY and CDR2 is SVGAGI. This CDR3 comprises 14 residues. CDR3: CAVPWAEGFETQYF. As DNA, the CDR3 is TGTGCAGTTCCCTGGGCAGAGGGATTCGAGACCCAGTACTTC.

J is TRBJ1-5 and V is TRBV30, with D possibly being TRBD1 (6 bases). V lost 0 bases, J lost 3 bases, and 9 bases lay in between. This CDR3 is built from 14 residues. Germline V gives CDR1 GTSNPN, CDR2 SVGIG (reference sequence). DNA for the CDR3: TGTGCCTGGAGTGTAGGGGGTAACAATCAGCCCCAGCATTTT. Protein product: CAWSVGGNNQPQHF.

CDR3 nucleotide sequence: TGTGCCAGCAGCACAGGGGGGAACACTGAAGCTTTCTTT. Translation gives CASSTGGNTEAFF. This chain connects TRBV7-3 to TRBJ1-1; 8 nucleotides align to TRBD1. Germline assignment: CDR1 SGHTA and CDR2 FQGTGA. This CDR3 comprises 13 residues. V dropped 5 bases and J dropped 1; count of bases not matched to a gene: 0.

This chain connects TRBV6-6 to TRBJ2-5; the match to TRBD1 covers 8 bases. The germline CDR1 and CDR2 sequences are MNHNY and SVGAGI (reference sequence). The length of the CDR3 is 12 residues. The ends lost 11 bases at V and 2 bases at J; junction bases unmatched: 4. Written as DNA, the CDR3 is TGTGCCGTCACAGGGGGGCAAGAGACCCAGTACTTC. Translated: CAVTGGQETQYF.

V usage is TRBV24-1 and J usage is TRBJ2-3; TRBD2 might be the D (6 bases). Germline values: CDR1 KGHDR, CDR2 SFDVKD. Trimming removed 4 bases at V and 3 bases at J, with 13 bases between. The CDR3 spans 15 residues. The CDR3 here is CATSEPGAGTDTQYF. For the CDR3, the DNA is TGTGCCACCAGTGAACCCGGGGCGGGAACAGATACGCAGTATTTT.

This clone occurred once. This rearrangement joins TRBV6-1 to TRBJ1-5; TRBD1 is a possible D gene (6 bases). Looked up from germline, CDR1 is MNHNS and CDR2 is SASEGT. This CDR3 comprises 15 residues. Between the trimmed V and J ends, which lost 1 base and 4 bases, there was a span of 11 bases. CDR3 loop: CASSEDLGANQPQHF. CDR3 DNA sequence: TGTGCCAGCAGTGAAGATTTGGGGGCTAATCAGCCCCAGCATTTT.

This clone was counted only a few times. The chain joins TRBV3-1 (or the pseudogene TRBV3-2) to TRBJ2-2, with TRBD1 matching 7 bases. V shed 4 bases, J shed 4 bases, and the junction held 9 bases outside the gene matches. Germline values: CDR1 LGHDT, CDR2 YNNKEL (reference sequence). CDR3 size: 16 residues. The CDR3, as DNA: TGTGCCAGCAGCCCCTGGACAGGTTTGAGCACCGGGGAGCTGTTTTTT. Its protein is CASSPWTGLSTGELFF.

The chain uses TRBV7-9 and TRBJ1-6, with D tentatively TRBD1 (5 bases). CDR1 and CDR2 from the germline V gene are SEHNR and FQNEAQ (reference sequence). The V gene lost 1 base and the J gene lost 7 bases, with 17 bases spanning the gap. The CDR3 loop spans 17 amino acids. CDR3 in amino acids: CASSLGFRDEENSPLHF. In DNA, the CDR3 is TGTGCCAGCAGCTTAGGTTTCAGGGATGAGGAGAATTCACCCCTCCACTTT.

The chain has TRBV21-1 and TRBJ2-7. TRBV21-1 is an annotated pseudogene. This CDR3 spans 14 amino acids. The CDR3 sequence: CASRCRFTTYEQYF. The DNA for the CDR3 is TGTGCCAGCAGGTGCAGGTTTACTACCTACGAGCAGTACTTC.

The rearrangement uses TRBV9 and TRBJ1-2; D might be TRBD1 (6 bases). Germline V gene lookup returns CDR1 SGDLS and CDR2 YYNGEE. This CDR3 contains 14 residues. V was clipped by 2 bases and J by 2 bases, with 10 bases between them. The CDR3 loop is CASSVSTGNYGYTF. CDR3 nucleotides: TGTGCCAGCAGCGTTTCAACAGGGAACTATGGCTACACCTTC.

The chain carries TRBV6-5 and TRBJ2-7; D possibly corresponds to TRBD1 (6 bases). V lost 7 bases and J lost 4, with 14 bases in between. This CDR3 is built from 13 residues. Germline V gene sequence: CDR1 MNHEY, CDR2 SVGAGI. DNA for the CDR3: TGTGCCAGCACCTCGCAGGGGCGGTACGAGCAGTACTTC. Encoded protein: CASTSQGRYEQYF.

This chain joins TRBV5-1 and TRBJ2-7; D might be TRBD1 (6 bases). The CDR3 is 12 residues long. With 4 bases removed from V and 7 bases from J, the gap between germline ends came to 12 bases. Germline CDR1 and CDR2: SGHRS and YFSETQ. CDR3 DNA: TGCGCCAGCAGCGCGAATCAGGGGGAGCAGTACTTC. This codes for CASSANQGEQYF.

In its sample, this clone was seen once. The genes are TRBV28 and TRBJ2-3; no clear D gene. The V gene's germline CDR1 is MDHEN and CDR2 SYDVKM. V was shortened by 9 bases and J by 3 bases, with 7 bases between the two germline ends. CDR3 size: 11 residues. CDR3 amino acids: CARRRTDTQYF. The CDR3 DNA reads TGTGCCAGAAGACGAACAGATACGCAGTATTTT.

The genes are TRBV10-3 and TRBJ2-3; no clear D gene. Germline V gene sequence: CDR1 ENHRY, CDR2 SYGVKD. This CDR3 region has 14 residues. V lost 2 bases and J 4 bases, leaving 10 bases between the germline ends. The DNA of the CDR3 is TGTGCCATCAGTGAGGGTCCCCCTGCAGATACGCAGTATTTT. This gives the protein CAISEGPPADTQYF.

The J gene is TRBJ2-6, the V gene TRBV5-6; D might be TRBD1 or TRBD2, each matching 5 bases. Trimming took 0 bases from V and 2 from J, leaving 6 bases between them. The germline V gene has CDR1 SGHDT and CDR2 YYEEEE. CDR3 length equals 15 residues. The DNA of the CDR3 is TGTGCCAGCAGCTTGGGAGGGGCTGGGGCCAACGTCCTGACTTTC. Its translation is CASSLGGAGANVLTF.

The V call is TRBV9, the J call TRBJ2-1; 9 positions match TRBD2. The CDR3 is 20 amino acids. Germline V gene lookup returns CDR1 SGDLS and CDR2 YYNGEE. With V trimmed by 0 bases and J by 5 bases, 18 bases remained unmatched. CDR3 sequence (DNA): TGTGCCAGCAGCGTAGCTCCTCGGGGGGGTAGCGGGGGCCCCGACAATGAGCAGTTCTTC. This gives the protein CASSVAPRGGSGGPDNEQFF.

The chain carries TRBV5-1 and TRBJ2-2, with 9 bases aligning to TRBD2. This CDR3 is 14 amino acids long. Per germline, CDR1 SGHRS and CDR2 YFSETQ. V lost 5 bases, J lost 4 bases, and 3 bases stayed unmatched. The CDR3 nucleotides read TGCGCCAGCAGTTTAGCGGGAGTCACCGGGGAGCTGTTTTTT. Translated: CASSLAGVTGELFF.